The source of this T cell receptor (beta chain) is a study of CD8+CD57+ T cells in acquired aplastic anemia. Study background: Recorded DNA amounts for sorted CD4+ and CD8+ cells had an average of 3.2 ug.

Genomic DNA, serving as template, underwent TCR beta VDJ and CDR3 profiling. MiXCR was run by TCRdb on the reads, yielding one entry per CDR3 protein. The sample lists roughly 180,000 distinct CDR3 sequences, 48% occurring once. For sequencing, patients were chosen who had shown expansion of CD8+CD57+ cells by flow cytometry. The table lists this clonotype with many counts. In germline, CDR1 is LNHDA, CDR2 SQIVND (reference sequence). J lost 7 bases, V lost 7 bases, and 5 bases had no gene match. The CDR3 is made up of 14 amino acids. The specimen sequenced was sorted CD4+, CD8+, or CD8+CD57+ T cells (not recorded which) from PBMCs. This clonotype originated in a human donor with aplastic anemia. This rearrangement joins TRBV19 to TRBJ1-6, with 9 nucleotides matching TRBD1. As DNA, the CDR3 is TGTGCCAGTATAAGGACAGGGGAGAATTCACCCCTCCACTTT. It translates to CASIRTGENSPLHF. Looking up the rest from reference TRBV19 and TRBJ1-6 gives the full variable domain: DGGITQSPKYLFRKEGQNVTLSCEQNLNHDAMYWYRQDPGQGLRLIYYSQIVNDFQKGDIAEGYSVSREKKESFPLTVTSAQKNPTAFYLCASIRTGENSPLHFGNGTRLTVT.